This T cell receptor beta chain appears in the sequencing data of a study of blood T cell repertoires in COVID-19. Study details: The samples span acute and convalescent COVID-19 from the United States, Italy and Spain. The analysed material was cDNA or gDNA that came from T cells, B-cell-depleted T cells, or PBMCs.

Authors' processing steps: Amplification of reference gene primers was used by the study to estimate nucleated cell counts. Assay used: immunoSEQ multiplex PCR; TCRdb lists only in-frame clones, some missing. That table gives V, J and clone size, and the DNA gave D and trimming. The data show about 200,000 clones, 80% to 90% seen once. This sequence was found in a woman aged 65 to 85 with active or convalescent COVID-19. Sequencing was performed on peripheral blood.

CDR3 coding DNA: TGCGCCAGCAGCCAGAAGCCGGGGGAAGATACGCAGTATTTT. It codes for CASSQKPGEDTQYF. The chain joins TRBV4-1 to TRBJ2-3; possibly TRBD2 for D (6 bases). Germline CDR1 MGHRA, CDR2 YSYEKL. The V and J ends lost 3 bases and 5 bases respectively, with 12 bases between them. This CDR3 region has 14 residues.